These 19 T cell receptor beta chains share one sample of origin, sequenced in a study of blood T cell repertoires in COVID-19. Here immunoSEQ multiplex PCR was the method, and the copy in TCRdb shows in-frame clones only, minus some. The data show roughly 200,000 clones, about 93% seen once. Material for sequencing was peripheral blood. The receptors stem from a man aged 45-65 years with acute or convalescent COVID-19.

This clone occurred a few times. V is TRBV30 and J is TRBJ1-6; D not resolved. Germline V gene data show CDR1 as GTSNPN and CDR2 as SVGIG (reference sequence). Trimming removed 0 bases at V and 8 bases at J, with 5 bases between. This CDR3 spans 12 amino acids. The CDR3 sequence: CAWSVVYSPLHF. As DNA, the CDR3 is TGTGCCTGGAGTGTCGTCTATTCACCCCTCCACTTT.

The table lists this clone with a count of one. The chain combines TRBV5-1 with TRBJ2-1; D unresolved. The CDR3 has 14 amino acids. The germline gives CDR1 SGHRS, CDR2 YFSETQ. Trimming left V 6 bases short and J 7 bases short, with 17 bases between. The CDR3 reads CASTASGFGNEQFF. CDR3 bases: TGCGCCAGCACCGCCTCCGGGTTTGGGAATGAGCAGTTCTTC.

The V call is TRBV11-2, the J call TRBJ2-6, with D possibly matching TRBD1 (6 bases). The germline V gene encodes CDR1 SGHAT and CDR2 FQNNGV. V dropped 0 bases and J dropped 2 bases, with 8 bases sitting between them. The CDR3 spans 16 residues. The CDR3 DNA follows: TGTGCCAGCAGCTTAGAGGGGGCCCCTGGGGCCAACGTCCTGACTTTC. Translating it yields CASSLEGAPGANVLTF.

CDR3 in amino acids: CASSPRTIRGTGELFF. DNA of the CDR3: TGTGCCAGCAGCCCCCGGACCATTCGGGGCACCGGGGAGCTGTTTTTT. V and J are TRBV3-1 (or the pseudogene TRBV3-2) and TRBJ2-2, with D possibly being TRBD2 (5 bases). The CDR3 runs to 16 residues. Germline V gene sequence: CDR1 LGHDT, CDR2 YNNKEL (reference sequence). V gave up 4 bases and J gave up 4 bases, with 16 bases separating them.

This sequence joins TRBV4-2 and TRBJ2-2, with 8 positions matching TRBD2. J lost 4 bases, V lost 2 bases, and 0 bases had no gene match. CDR3 length equals 14 residues. Germline CDR1 is LGHNA and CDR2 is YNFKEQ. CDR3 sequence reads: CASSQRGGTGELFF. CDR3 in DNA: TGTGCCAGCAGCCAACGGGGGGGCACCGGGGAGCTGTTTTTT.

This chain joins TRBV3-1 (or the pseudogene TRBV3-2) and TRBJ2-2; 11 nucleotides agree with TRBD2. Per the germline V gene, CDR1 is LGHDT and CDR2 is YNNKEL (reference sequence). The CDR3 consists of 17 residues. Trimming at V came to 4 bases and at J to 2 bases, leaving 6 bases not matched to a gene. CDR3 protein: CASSRLTSGRNTGELFF. CDR3 coding DNA: TGTGCCAGCAGCCGTTTAACTAGCGGGAGAAACACCGGGGAGCTGTTTTTT.

The chain employs TRBV4-2 and TRBJ2-1, with D perhaps TRBD2 (6 bases). Trimming left V 2 bases short and J 6 bases short, with 14 bases between. CDR3 length: 15 residues. Germline CDR1 LGHNA, CDR2 YNFKEQ. CDR3 DNA: TGTGCCAGCAGCCAACTAACCGGGCGGGGCAATGAGCAGTTCTTC. Protein: CASSQLTGRGNEQFF.

This clone was picked up one time. The chain carries TRBV28 and TRBJ1-5; D remains unclear. V was trimmed by 5 bases and J by 5 bases, leaving 13 bases between them. The CDR3 length is 14 residues. In germline, CDR1 is MDHEN, CDR2 SYDVKM. CDR3 DNA: TGTGCCAGCAGTCTACCTCGGAGCGATCAGCCCCAGCATTTT. Translated: CASSLPRSDQPQHF.

The rearrangement links TRBV6-4 to TRBJ2-3; D call uncertain. The CDR3 extends over 14 amino acids. The germline CDR1 and CDR2 sequences are MRHNA and SNTAGT. The V end was cut by 0 bases, the J end by 6 bases, with 10 bases between. The CDR3 sequence: CASSDSGPWDTQYF. The CDR3 DNA follows: TGTGCCAGCAGTGACTCTGGCCCCTGGGATACGCAGTATTTT.

This chain uses TRBV4-1 with TRBJ2-3; D not resolved. Germline loops: CDR1 MGHRA, CDR2 YSYEKL. Trimming stripped 2 bases from V and 0 bases from J, with 12 bases between. The CDR3 runs 16 residues. This chain's CDR3 is CASSQWVAVSTDTQYF. The CDR3 nucleotides read TGCGCCAGCAGCCAATGGGTCGCGGTTAGCACAGATACGCAGTATTTT.

The V and J genes are TRBV2 and TRBJ1-1; 8 bases line up with TRBD1. This CDR3 comprises 12 residues. J lost 6 bases, V lost 6 bases, and 3 bases had no gene match. Germline CDR1 and CDR2: SNHLY and FYNNEI. CDR3 bases: TGTGCCAGCAGAAGGACAGGGTCTGAAGCTTTCTTT. This translates into CASRRTGSEAFF.

The J gene is TRBJ2-1, the V gene TRBV9, with TRBD2 as a possible D gene (6 bases). Germline loops: CDR1 SGDLS, CDR2 YYNGEE. The V and J ends lost 0 bases and 4 bases respectively, with 11 bases between them. This CDR3 is built from 15 residues. CDR3 in amino acids: CASSVDSGFYNEQFF. CDR3 nucleotides: TGTGCCAGCAGCGTAGATAGCGGATTTTACAATGAGCAGTTCTTC.

The sample holds one count of this clone. V gene TRBV29-1 combines with J gene TRBJ1-3, with D unclear. CDR1 and CDR2 from the germline V gene are SQVTM and ANQGSEA. The CDR3 is 10 amino acids. V dropped 7 bases and J dropped 10 bases, with 11 bases sitting between them. The CDR3 nucleotides are TGCAGCGCACCGACAAGGACCATATATTTT. This codes for CSAPTRTIYF.

Comment on this clone: The identical CDR3 is also encoded by other nucleotide sequences in the sample. The J gene is TRBJ1-1, the V gene TRBV6-1; D is uncertain. The CDR3 has 13 residues. Germline CDR1 MNHNS, CDR2 SASEGT. Trimming took 3 bases from V and 1 from J, leaving 6 bases between them. CDR3 amino acids: CASSETGNTEAFF. The CDR3 nucleotides read TGTGCCAGCAGTGAGACGGGGAACACTGAAGCTTTCTTT.

The V and J genes are TRBV4-3 and TRBJ2-7; TRBD2 might be the D (7 bases). This CDR3 comprises 13 residues. The germline V and J ends were trimmed by 3 bases and 6 bases, with 12 bases remaining between them. The V gene's germline CDR1 is LGHNA and CDR2 YSLEER. The CDR3 loop reads CASSQTRGGEQYV. DNA of the CDR3: TGCGCCAGCAGCCAGACTAGGGGGGGCGAGCAGTACGTC.

This chain links TRBV23-1 with TRBJ1-1; no firm D call. TRBV23-1 is an ORF, with its function uncertain. Trimming pared 0 bases from V and 4 bases from J, leaving 21 bases between. The CDR3 is 18 amino acids. CDR3 protein: CASSQSGDGKPQCTEAFF. The CDR3 DNA is TGCGCCAGCAGTCAATCAGGAGACGGGAAGCCCCAATGCACTGAAGCTTTCTTT.

This chain uses TRBV28 with TRBJ1-4; D ambiguous. The CDR3 length is 15 residues. Germline V gene sequence: CDR1 MDHEN, CDR2 SYDVKM. Trimming left V 1 base short and J 0 bases short, with 6 bases between. The CDR3 is CASSLLGATNEKLFF. The CDR3 DNA is TGTGCCAGCAGTTTATTGGGAGCAACTAATGAAAAACTGTTTTTT.

This chain uses TRBV5-1 with TRBJ2-2; D uncertain. The CDR3 length is 13 residues. Germline V gives CDR1 SGHRS, CDR2 YFSETQ. V dropped 4 bases and J dropped 8 bases, with 12 bases sitting between them. CDR3 DNA sequence: TGCGCCAGCAGCACCATGAGGTCTGGGGAGCTGTTTTTT. It yields the protein CASSTMRSGELFF.

The chain links TRBV7-9 to TRBJ1-6; TRBD1 agrees at 7 bases. V was clipped by 6 bases and J by 11 bases; unmatched bases: 7. The CDR3 is 13 amino acids. The germline gives CDR1 SEHNR, CDR2 FQNEAQ (reference sequence). The CDR3 reads CASSETGRPPLHF. CDR3 DNA sequence: TGTGCCAGCAGTGAGACAGGGAGGCCACCCCTCCACTTT.